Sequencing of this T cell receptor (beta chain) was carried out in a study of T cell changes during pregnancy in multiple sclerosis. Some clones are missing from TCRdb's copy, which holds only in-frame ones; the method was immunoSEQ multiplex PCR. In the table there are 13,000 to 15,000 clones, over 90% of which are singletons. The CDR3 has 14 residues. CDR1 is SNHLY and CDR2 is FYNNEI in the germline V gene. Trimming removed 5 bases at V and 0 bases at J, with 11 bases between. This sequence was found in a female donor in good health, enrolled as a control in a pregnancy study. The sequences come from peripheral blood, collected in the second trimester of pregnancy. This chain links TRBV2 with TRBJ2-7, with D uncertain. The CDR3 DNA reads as TGTGCCAGCAGTTCTACCCTGAGCTCCTACGAGCAGTACTTC. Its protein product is CASSSTLSSYEQYF.